Listed below are T cell receptor beta chains from one sample, sequenced in a study of blood T cell repertoires in COVID-19. Data came from immunoSEQ multiplex PCR; TCRdb stores just in-frame clones and leaves some out. The sample carries 250,000 to 300,000 clones, 80% to 90% recorded once. Input material: peripheral blood. These receptors were collected from a woman aged 65 to 85 with COVID-19, enrolled during active disease. Each CDR3 is given with its conserved first and last residue. The D gene is left open where the match is weak. A clone size is listed for some rows: how often the clone was seen (once, few, many), or a class if it is expanded.

CASSKGQGLSYTF	TGTGCCAGCTCAAAAGGGCAGGGTTTGAGCTACACCTTC	13	TRBJ1-2	NA	NA	TRBV6-4
CASSLTGANYGYTF	TGCGCCAGCAGCTTGACAGGGGCTAACTATGGCTACACCTTC	14	TRBJ1-2	TRBD1	NA	TRBV5-1
CASSYSILGHHEQYF	TGTGCCAGCAGTTACTCGATTTTAGGACACCACGAGCAGTACTTC	15	TRBJ2-7	NA	NA	TRBV6-6
CASSLRQVTPYEQYF	TGTGCCAGCAGTTTACGACAAGTAACCCCCTACGAGCAGTACTTC	15	TRBJ2-7	NA	NA	TRBV27
CASSPYYYTYEQYF	TGTGCCAGCAGCCCTTACTACTACACCTACGAGCAGTACTTC	14	TRBJ2-7	NA	few	TRBV3-1/TRBV3-2
CAWGDRWITEAFF	TGTGCCTGGGGCGACAGGTGGATCACTGAAGCTTTCTTT	13	TRBJ1-1	NA	once	TRBV30
CASSLGGMDGELFF	TGCGCCAGCAGCTTGGGCGGGATGGACGGGGAGCTGTTTTTT	14	TRBJ2-2	NA	NA	TRBV5-1
CASSLSGQGLYEQYF	TGTGCCAGCAGCTTAAGTGGACAGGGACTCTACGAGCAGTACTTC	15	TRBJ2-7	TRBD1	NA	TRBV7-8
CASSRGGFSNQPQHF	TGTGCCAGCAGCCGCGGGGGGTTTAGCAATCAGCCCCAGCATTTT	15	TRBJ1-5	NA	once	TRBV21-1
CSVEDPRVTFYGYTF	TGCAGCGTTGAAGATCCCAGGGTGACCTTCTATGGCTACACCTTC	15	TRBJ1-2	NA	NA	TRBV29-1
CAIMTGQGANEQYF	TGTGCCATCATGACGGGACAGGGGGCCAACGAGCAGTACTTC	14	TRBJ2-7	TRBD1	NA	TRBV10-3
CASSVTGGVGTEAFF	TGTGCCAGCAGCGTGACAGGGGGGGTAGGAACTGAAGCTTTCTTT	15	TRBJ1-1	TRBD1	once	TRBV9
CASRTGVQETQYF	TGTGCCAGCAGAACAGGGGTTCAAGAGACCCAGTACTTC	13	TRBJ2-5	TRBD1	NA	TRBV27
CASSFLPGLAFF	TGTGCCAGCAGTTTCTTGCCAGGGTTAGCTTTCTTT	12	TRBJ1-1	NA	NA	TRBV27
CASRRLAGGFGELFF	TGTGCCAGCAGAAGACTAGCGGGAGGTTTTGGGGAGCTGTTTTTT	15	TRBJ2-2	TRBD2	NA	TRBV6-5
CSGEQDEAFF	TGCAGCGGGGAACAGGATGAAGCTTTCTTT	10	TRBJ1-1	NA	NA	TRBV29-1
CASGDTNTQYF	TGTGCCAGTGGGGACACAAATACGCAGTATTTT	11	TRBJ2-3	NA	NA	TRBV19
CASSESPVGVEKLFF	TGTGCCAGCAGTGAATCCCCCGTCGGGGTCGAAAAACTGTTTTTT	15	TRBJ1-4	NA	NA	TRBV2